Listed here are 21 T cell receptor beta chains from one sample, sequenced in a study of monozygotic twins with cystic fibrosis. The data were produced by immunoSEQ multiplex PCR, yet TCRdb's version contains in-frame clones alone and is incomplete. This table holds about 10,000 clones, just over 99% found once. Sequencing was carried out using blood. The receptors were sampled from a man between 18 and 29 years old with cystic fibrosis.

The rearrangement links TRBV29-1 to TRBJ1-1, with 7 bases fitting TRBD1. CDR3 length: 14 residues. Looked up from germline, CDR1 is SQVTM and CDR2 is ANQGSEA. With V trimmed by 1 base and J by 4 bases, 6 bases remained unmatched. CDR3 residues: CSVEVGRQGTEAFF. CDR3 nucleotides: TGCAGCGTTGAAGTGGGGCGACAGGGCACTGAAGCTTTCTTT.

The CDR3 is CASSLPTPGGTGETQYF. The CDR3 DNA follows: TGTGCCAGCAGTTTACCAACTCCCGGGGGGACGGGAGAGACCCAGTACTTC. The V gene is TRBV28, the J gene TRBJ2-5, with TRBD2 identical over 7 bases. V was pared by 2 bases and J by 4 bases, with 13 bases of the junction left unmatched. Germline loops: CDR1 MDHEN, CDR2 SYDVKM. This CDR3 is 17 amino acids long. The full variable domain, its missing parts supplied by reference TRBV28 and TRBJ2-5, is DVKVTQSSRYLVKRTGEKVFLECVQDMDHENMFWYRQDPGLGLRLIYFSYDVKMKEKGDIPEGYSVSREKKERFSLILESASTNQTSMYLCASSLPTPGGTGETQYFGPGTRLLVL.

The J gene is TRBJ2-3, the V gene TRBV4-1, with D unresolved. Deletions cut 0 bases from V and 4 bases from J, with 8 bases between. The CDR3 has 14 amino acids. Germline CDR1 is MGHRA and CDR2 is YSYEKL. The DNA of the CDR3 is TGCGCCAGCAGCCAAGATCTGGTCGCAGATACGCAGTATTTT. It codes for CASSQDLVADTQYF.

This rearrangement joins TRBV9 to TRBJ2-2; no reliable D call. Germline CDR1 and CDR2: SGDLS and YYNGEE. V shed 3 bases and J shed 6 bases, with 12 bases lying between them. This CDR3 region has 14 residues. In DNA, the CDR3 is TGTGCCAGCAGCGGTAAGGGCTTTCCCGGGGAGCTGTTTTTT. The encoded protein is CASSGKGFPGELFF. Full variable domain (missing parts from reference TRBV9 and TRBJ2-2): DSGVTQTPKHLITATGQRVTLRCSPRSGDLSVYWYQQSLDQGLQFLIQYYNGEERAKGNILERFSAQQFPDLHSELNLSSLELGDSALYFCASSGKGFPGELFFGEGSRLTVL.

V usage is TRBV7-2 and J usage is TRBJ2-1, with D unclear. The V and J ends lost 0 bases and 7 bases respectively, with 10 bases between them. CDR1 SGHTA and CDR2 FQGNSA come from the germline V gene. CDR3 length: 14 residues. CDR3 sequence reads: CASSLALSRNEQFF. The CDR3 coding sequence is TGTGCCAGCAGCTTAGCGCTCAGCAGGAATGAGCAGTTCTTC.

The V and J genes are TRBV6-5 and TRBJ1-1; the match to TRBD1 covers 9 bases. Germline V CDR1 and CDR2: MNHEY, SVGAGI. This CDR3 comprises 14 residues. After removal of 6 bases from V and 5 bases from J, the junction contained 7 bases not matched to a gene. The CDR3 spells CASRATGGGTEAFF. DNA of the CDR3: TGTGCCAGCAGGGCGACAGGGGGGGGAACTGAAGCTTTCTTT.

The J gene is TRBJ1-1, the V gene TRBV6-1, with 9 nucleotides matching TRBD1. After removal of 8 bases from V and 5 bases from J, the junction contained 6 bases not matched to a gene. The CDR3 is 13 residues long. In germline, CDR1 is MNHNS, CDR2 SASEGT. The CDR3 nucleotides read TGTGCCAGCCCGGGGACAGGGTGGACTGAAGCTTTCTTT. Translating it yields CASPGTGWTEAFF.

The CDR3 coding sequence is TGTGCCAGCAGCTTGAGGCAGGGGTCCTACGAGCAGTACTTC. As protein: CASSLRQGSYEQYF. V and J are TRBV5-4 and TRBJ2-7; weak D call: TRBD1 (6 bases). From germline, CDR1 is SGHNT and CDR2 YYREEE (reference sequence). Deletions cut 1 base from V and 1 base from J, with 9 bases between. This CDR3 has 14 amino acids. The full variable domain, in which reference TRBV5-4 and TRBJ2-7 provide the parts outside the CDR3, is ETGVTQSPTHLIKTRGQQVTLRCSSQSGHNTVSWYQQALGQGPQFIFQYYREEENGRGNFPPRFSGLQFPNYSSELNVNALELDDSALYLCASSLRQGSYEQYFGPGTRLTVT.

The CDR3 region is CASSDSTGSDEKLFF. The CDR3 DNA reads as TGTGCCAGCAGTGACTCAACAGGGTCCGATGAAAAACTGTTTTTT. The genes are TRBV6-4 and TRBJ1-4; the D gene is possibly TRBD1 (6 bases). The CDR3 has 15 residues. Per germline, CDR1 MRHNA and CDR2 SNTAGT. Trimming took 0 bases from V and 6 from J, leaving 11 bases between them.

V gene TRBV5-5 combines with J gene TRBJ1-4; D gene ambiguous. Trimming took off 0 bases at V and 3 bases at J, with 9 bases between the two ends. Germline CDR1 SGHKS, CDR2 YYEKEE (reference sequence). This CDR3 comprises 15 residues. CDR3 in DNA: TGTGCCAGCAGCTTGGGCCCAGCGGCTAATGAAAAACTGTTTTTT. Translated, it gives CASSLGPAANEKLFF.

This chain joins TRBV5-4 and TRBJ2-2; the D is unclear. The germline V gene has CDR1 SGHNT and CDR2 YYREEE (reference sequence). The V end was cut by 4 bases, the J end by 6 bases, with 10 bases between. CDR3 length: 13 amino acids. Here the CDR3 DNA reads TGTGCCAGCAGCGCTGGGGTGCCCGGGGAGCTGTTTTTT. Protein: CASSAGVPGELFF.

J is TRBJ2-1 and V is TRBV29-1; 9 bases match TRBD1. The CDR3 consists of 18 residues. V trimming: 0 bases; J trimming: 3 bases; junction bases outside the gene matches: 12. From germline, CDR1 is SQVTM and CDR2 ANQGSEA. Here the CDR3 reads CSVEEGGPGQGYYNEQFF. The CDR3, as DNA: TGCAGCGTTGAAGAAGGGGGCCCCGGACAGGGGTACTACAATGAGCAGTTCTTC.

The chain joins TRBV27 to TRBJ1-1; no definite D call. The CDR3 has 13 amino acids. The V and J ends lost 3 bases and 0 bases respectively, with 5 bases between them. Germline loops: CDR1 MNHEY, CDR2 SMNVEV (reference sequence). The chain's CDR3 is CASSFSVNTEAFF. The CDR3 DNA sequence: TGTGCCAGCAGTTTTTCGGTGAACACTGAAGCTTTCTTT.

CDR3 loop: CASSIDGGQPPLTLHF. CDR3 coding DNA: TGTGCCAGTAGTATAGATGGTGGACAGCCACCCCTTACCCTCCACTTT. The chain couples TRBV19 to TRBJ1-6; perhaps TRBD1 as D (6 bases). The length of the CDR3 is 16 residues. Trimming pared 0 bases from V and 14 bases from J, leaving 20 bases between. CDR1 is LNHDA and CDR2 is SQIVND in the germline V gene (reference sequence).

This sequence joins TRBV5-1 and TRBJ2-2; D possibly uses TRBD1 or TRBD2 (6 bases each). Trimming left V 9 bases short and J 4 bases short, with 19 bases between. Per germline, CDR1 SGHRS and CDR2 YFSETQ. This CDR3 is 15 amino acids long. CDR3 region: CATSPTQGGTGELFF. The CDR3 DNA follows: TGCGCCACCTCCCCCACACAGGGAGGCACCGGGGAGCTGTTTTTT.

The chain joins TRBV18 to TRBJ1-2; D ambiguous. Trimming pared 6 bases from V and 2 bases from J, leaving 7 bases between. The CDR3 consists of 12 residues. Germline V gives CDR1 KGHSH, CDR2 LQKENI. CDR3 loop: CASSPANYGYTF. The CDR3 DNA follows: TGTGCCAGCTCGCCTGCGAACTATGGCTACACCTTC.

The CDR3 is CASSPLAGSSYNEQFF. The CDR3 coding sequence is TGTGCCAGCAGCCCCTTAGCGGGAAGCTCCTACAATGAGCAGTTCTTC. The rearrangement joins TRBV11-3 to TRBJ2-1; TRBD2 agrees at 8 bases. V shed 5 bases, J shed 0 bases, and the junction held 6 bases outside the gene matches. Germline V CDR1 and CDR2: SGHNT, YENEEA. CDR3 length: 16 residues.

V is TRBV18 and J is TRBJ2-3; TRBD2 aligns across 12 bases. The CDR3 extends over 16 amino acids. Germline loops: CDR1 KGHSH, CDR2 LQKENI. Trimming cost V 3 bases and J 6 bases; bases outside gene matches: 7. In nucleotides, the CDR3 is TGTGCCAGCTCACCGAGGACTAGCGGGATCACGGATACGCAGTATTTT. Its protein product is CASSPRTSGITDTQYF.

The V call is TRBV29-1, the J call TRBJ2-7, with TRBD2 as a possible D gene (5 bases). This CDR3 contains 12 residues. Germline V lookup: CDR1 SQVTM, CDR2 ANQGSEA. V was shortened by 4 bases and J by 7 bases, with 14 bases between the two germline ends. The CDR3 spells CSVALGLGEQYF. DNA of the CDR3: TGCAGCGTTGCGCTAGGACTGGGAGAGCAGTACTTC.

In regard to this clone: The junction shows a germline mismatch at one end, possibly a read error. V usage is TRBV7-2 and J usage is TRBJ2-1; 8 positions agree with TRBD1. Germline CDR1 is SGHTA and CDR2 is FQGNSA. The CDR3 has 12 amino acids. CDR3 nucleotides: TGTGCCAGCAGCTTTCAGGGGGCGTCTTGCCTCTTC. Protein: CASSFQGASCLF.

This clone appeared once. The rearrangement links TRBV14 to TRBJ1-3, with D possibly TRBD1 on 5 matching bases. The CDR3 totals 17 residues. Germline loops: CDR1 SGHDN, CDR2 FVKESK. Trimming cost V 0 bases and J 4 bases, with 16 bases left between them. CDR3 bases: TGTGCCAGCAGCCAAGACTCCTACGGTCGGGGGGGAAACACCATATATTTT. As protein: CASSQDSYGRGGNTIYF.